The 14 T cell receptor beta chains given below trace back to one sample, sequenced in a study of PD-1 blockade in mismatch repair-deficient tumors. Clones were sequenced by immunoSEQ multiplex PCR, and TCRdb holds only the in-frame ones, with some missing. The sample records under 95,000 clones, over 70% being singletons. The sequenced sample was peripheral blood, obtained 12 weeks after starting pembrolizumab. These TCRs come from an adult with mismatch repair-deficient cancer.

The V gene is TRBV6-1, the J gene TRBJ2-7; 9 bases are a match to TRBD1. Per germline, CDR1 MNHNS and CDR2 SASEGT. The CDR3 runs 14 residues. Trimming cost V 6 bases and J 6 bases; bases outside gene matches: 9. The chain's CDR3 is CASRHPGQGPEQYF. In DNA form, the CDR3 reads TGTGCCAGCAGGCACCCGGGACAGGGCCCCGAGCAGTACTTC.

The chain employs TRBV6-5 and TRBJ1-1, with D unresolved. Germline values: CDR1 MNHEY, CDR2 SVGAGI. Trimming took off 5 bases at V and 4 bases at J, with 14 bases between the two ends. The CDR3 contains 14 residues. CDR3 sequence: CASSRSDGATEAFF. The CDR3 DNA reads as TGTGCCAGCAGTCGCTCGGATGGCGCCACTGAAGCTTTCTTT.

V gene TRBV9 combines with J gene TRBJ2-7, with 13 bases lining up with TRBD2. The ends lost 4 bases at V and 3 bases at J; junction bases unmatched: 4. CDR3 size: 15 residues. CDR1 is SGDLS and CDR2 is YYNGEE in the germline V gene. The CDR3 region is CASSSRTSGGYEQYF. The DNA of the CDR3 is TGTGCCAGCAGCTCCCGGACTAGCGGGGGCTACGAGCAGTACTTC.

This chain links TRBV9 with TRBJ1-3, with D perhaps TRBD1 (5 bases). The length of the CDR3 is 14 residues. The germline CDR1 and CDR2 sequences are SGDLS and YYNGEE. The V gene lost 3 bases and the J gene lost 4 bases, with 11 bases spanning the gap. CDR3 sequence: CASSAAGYGNTIYF. The DNA for the CDR3 is TGTGCCAGCAGCGCCGCAGGGTACGGAAACACCATATATTTT.

The chain carries TRBV7-3 and TRBJ2-5; 7 nucleotides align to TRBD1. The V gene end was trimmed by 4 bases and the J gene end by 5 bases; junction bases not matched to a gene: 4. There are 13 residues in the CDR3. The germline V gene has CDR1 SGHTA and CDR2 FQGTGA. The CDR3 loop is CASSSDRWETQYF. The CDR3 DNA is TGTGCCAGCAGCTCGGACAGGTGGGAGACCCAGTACTTC. Looking up the rest from reference TRBV7-3 and TRBJ2-5 gives the full variable domain: GAGVSQTPSNKVTEKGKYVELRCDPISGHTALYWYRQSLGQGPEFLIYFQGTGAADDSGLPNDRFFAVRPEGSVSTLKIQRTERGDSAVYLCASSSDRWETQYFGPGTRLLVL.

The CDR3 DNA is TGTGCCAGCAGTGACCCGGGGCAGGGTATAACTAATGAGCAGTTCTTC. Encoded protein: CASSDPGQGITNEQFF. The chain recombines TRBV25-1 with TRBJ2-1; tentatively, D is TRBD1 or TRBD2 (5 bases each). Germline CDR1 MGHDK, CDR2 SYGVNS. The CDR3 consists of 16 residues. V lost 3 bases to trimming and J lost 7 bases, with 19 bases between them.

This CDR3 reads CASRGVDEQFF. In nucleotides, the CDR3 is TGTGCCAGTAGGGGGGTGGATGAGCAGTTCTTC. V and J are TRBV19 and TRBJ2-1; either TRBD1 or TRBD2 may supply D (5 bases each). This CDR3 is built from 11 residues. The germline V gene has CDR1 LNHDA and CDR2 SQIVND (reference sequence). Trimming stripped 6 bases from V and 8 bases from J, with 8 bases between.

The rearrangement joins TRBV27 to TRBJ2-6, with D unclear. The germline V gene has CDR1 MNHEY and CDR2 SMNVEV (reference sequence). This CDR3 spans 15 amino acids. Trimming took off 7 bases at V and 0 bases at J, with 10 bases between the two ends. For the CDR3, the DNA is TGTGCCAGCACGTCGATCTTCTCTGGGGCCAACGTCCTGACTTTC. Encoded protein: CASTSIFSGANVLTF.

V is TRBV5-1 and J is TRBJ2-1; D uncertain. Germline CDR1 SGHRS, CDR2 YFSETQ. Trimming removed 0 bases at V and 4 bases at J, with 11 bases between. This CDR3 is 15 amino acids long. The CDR3 is CASSLEQRTYNEQFF. CDR3 DNA sequence: TGCGCCAGCAGCTTGGAACAGCGAACTTACAATGAGCAGTTCTTC.

The chain joins TRBV30 to TRBJ1-5; TRBD1 agrees at 9 bases. The CDR3 is 15 amino acids. Trimming removed 2 bases from V and 3 bases from J; junction bases left unmatched: 5. Germline lookup yields CDR1 GTSNPN and CDR2 SVGIG (reference sequence). CDR3 nucleotide sequence: TGTGCCTGGAGTCCCGGGACAGGGAACAATCAGCCCCAGCATTTT. Translating gives CAWSPGTGNNQPQHF.

This sequence joins TRBV11-1 and TRBJ2-1; no clear D gene. Germline V gives CDR1 SGHAT, CDR2 FQDESV (reference sequence). Deletions cut 1 base from V and 0 bases from J, with 7 bases between. The CDR3 consists of 15 residues. The CDR3 region is CASSLVRSSYNEQFF. The CDR3 bases are TGTGCCAGCAGCTTAGTCAGAAGCTCCTACAATGAGCAGTTCTTC.

The rearrangement joins TRBV7-9 to TRBJ1-4, with a weak D call TRBD1 (5 bases). Germline V gives CDR1 SEHNR, CDR2 FQNEAQ (reference sequence). The V and J ends lost 8 bases and 6 bases respectively, with 10 bases between them. This CDR3 is 12 amino acids long. The CDR3 DNA sequence: TGTGCCAGCGGGCCGGGGGATGAAAAACTGTTTTTT. Its protein is CASGPGDEKLFF.

This clone has only one observation. The rearrangement joins TRBV7-6 to TRBJ2-2, with D possibly called TRBD1 or TRBD2 (5 bases each). With 5 bases removed from V and 8 bases from J, the gap between germline ends came to 18 bases. The CDR3 runs to 15 residues. Germline V gives CDR1 SGHVS, CDR2 FNYEAQ. In DNA form, the CDR3 reads TGTGCCAGCAGCCGGAGGTGGCAGGGAGATGGGGAGCTGTTTTTT. Residues: CASSRRWQGDGELFF.

The chain uses TRBV12-5 and TRBJ2-3; D not resolved. Trimming stripped 2 bases from V and 2 bases from J, with 14 bases between. This CDR3 spans 16 amino acids. The germline gives CDR1 LGHNT, CDR2 FRNRAP. The DNA of the CDR3 is TGTGCTAGTGGTTTGATACTGGGAAGTGACACAGATACGCAGTATTTT. It codes for CASGLILGSDTDTQYF.